The next 3 T cell receptor beta chains were all read from a single sample in a study. Tregs were sorted as CD4+CD25+CD127-/low cells. From the 5' RACE reads, TCRdb called clonotypes with MiXCR, one entry per CDR3 protein. The repertoire holds 10,000 or so distinct CDR3 sequences, roughly 34% seen once, with around 5.3% in the top ten. Specimen: Tregs sorted from blood. The receptors here all came from a female donor with breast cancer.

V is TRBV4-3 and J is TRBJ2-1; possibly TRBD2 for D (6 bases). This CDR3 contains 14 residues. Germline V gene sequence: CDR1 LGHNA, CDR2 YSLEER. Between the trimmed V and J ends, which lost 4 bases and 9 bases, there was a span of 16 bases. The CDR3, as DNA: TGCGCCAGCAGCCGGCAGTTGACTAGTGTTGAGCAGTTCTTC. Amino acid sequence: CASSRQLTSVEQFF.

This sequence joins TRBV4-1 and TRBJ2-7; the D gene is possibly TRBD2 (5 bases). CDR1 and CDR2 from the germline V gene are MGHRA and YSYEKL. CDR3 size: 16 residues. Trimming pared 1 base from V and 7 bases from J, leaving 20 bases between. CDR3 in amino acids: CASSQGWRTLSGEQYF. The CDR3 coding sequence is TGCGCCAGCAGCCAAGGCTGGCGGACCTTGAGCGGTGAGCAGTACTTC.

This clonotype was seen only a few times. The chain combines TRBV11-2 with TRBJ2-5, with a possible D match to TRBD1 (6 bases). Deletions cut 5 bases from V and 5 bases from J, with 15 bases between. From germline, CDR1 is SGHAT and CDR2 FQNNGV. CDR3 length equals 14 residues. CDR3 sequence reads: CASSQQGPGETQYF. For the CDR3, the DNA is TGTGCCAGCAGCCAACAGGGACCCGGGGAGACCCAGTACTTC.